This is a list of T cell receptor beta chains from one sample in a study of blood T cells in healthy people across ages. MiXCR was run by TCRdb on the 5' RACE reads, yielding one entry per CDR3 protein. The top ten hold roughly a fifth of the sample, which has under 1 million distinct CDR3 sequences, roughly 44% seen once. Sequenced sample: blood. Receptors originate from a man in his 60s in good health. Each CDR3 is given with its conserved first and last residue. The order of the fields is D gene, V gene, clone size, J gene, CDR3 protein, CDR3 DNA. A D gene is named only where the DNA matches it firmly. Where a row states a size, it is once, few, many or the class of an expanded clone; other rows omit it.

D: TRBD2; V: TRBV20-1; size: NA; J: TRBJ2-7; CDR3: CSARGLAGAYEQYF; DNA: TGCAGTGCTCGGGGACTAGCGGGGGCCTACGAGCAGTACTTC
D: NA; V: TRBV30; size: many; J: TRBJ2-1; CDR3: CAWSVRGQGPSGNEQFF; DNA: TGTGCCTGGAGTGTCAGAGGGCAGGGGCCTTCAGGCAATGAGCAGTTCTTC
D: NA; V: TRBV11-2; size: once; J: TRBJ2-1; CDR3: CASSLDPGTHNEQFF; DNA: TGTGCCAGCAGCTTAGATCCCGGGACTCACAATGAGCAGTTCTTC
D: NA; V: TRBV11-2; size: few; J: TRBJ2-5; CDR3: CASSFEFGTQYF; DNA: TGTGCCAGCAGCTTTGAGTTCGGGACCCAGTACTTC
D: TRBD2; V: TRBV6-2/TRBV6-3; size: NA; J: TRBJ2-1; CDR3: CASSYRGGGLPQSSQFF; DNA: TGTGCCAGCAGTTATAGAGGCGGGGGACTACCCCAGTCCTCCCAGTTCTTC
D: TRBD1; V: TRBV6-2/TRBV6-3; size: few; J: TRBJ2-7; CDR3: CASSWTGGHEQYF; DNA: TGTGCCAGCAGTTGGACAGGGGGCCACGAGCAGTACTTC
D: NA; V: TRBV28; size: NA; J: TRBJ1-6; CDR3: CASSLLRGSPLHF; DNA: TGTGCCAGCTCCCTTCTTCGGGGTTCACCCCTCCACTTT
D: NA; V: TRBV7-6; size: NA; J: TRBJ1-2; CDR3: CAGRGTNYDYTF; DNA: TGTGCTGGGCGGGGTACTAACTATGACTACACCTTC
D: NA; V: TRBV20-1; size: NA; J: TRBJ2-1; CDR3: CSARSPLGPTNEQFF; DNA: TGCAGTGCTAGGTCCCCGCTAGGCCCTACGAATGAGCAGTTCTTC
D: NA; V: TRBV27; size: few; J: TRBJ2-7; CDR3: CASSPFPSGSYEQYF; DNA: TGTGCCAGCAGTCCCTTTCCCAGCGGGTCCTACGAGCAGTACTTC
D: NA; V: TRBV10-3; size: once; J: TRBJ2-7; CDR3: CVISESYEQYF; DNA: TGTGTCATCAGTGAGTCTTACGAGCAGTACTTC
D: NA; V: TRBV30; size: few; J: TRBJ2-3; CDR3: CAWSSWSTGDTQYF; DNA: TGTGCCTGGAGCTCCTGGAGTACTGGAGATACGCAGTATTTT
D: TRBD1; V: TRBV2; size: few; J: TRBJ2-5; CDR3: CASSETTGAIETQYF; DNA: TGTGCCAGCAGTGAGACGACAGGGGCTATTGAGACCCAGTACTTC
D: NA; V: TRBV7-6; size: NA; J: TRBJ2-1; CDR3: CASSLSGTPDNEQFF; DNA: TGTGCCAGCAGTCTCTCCGGGACCCCAGACAATGAGCAGTTCTTC
D: NA; V: TRBV3-1; size: many; J: TRBJ2-4; CDR3: CASSLRSANIQYF; DNA: TGTGCCAGCAGCCTTCGGTCGGCAAACATTCAGTACTTC
D: TRBD2; V: TRBV7-6; size: few; J: TRBJ2-7; CDR3: CASSALAGPSGEQYF; DNA: TGTGCCAGCAGCGCCCTAGCGGGCCCATCGGGCGAGCAGTACTTC
D: NA; V: TRBV7-2; size: NA; J: TRBJ2-2; CDR3: CASSPGPRETGELFF; DNA: TGTGCCAGCAGCCCCGGGCCTAGAGAGACCGGGGAGCTGTTTTTT
D: NA; V: TRBV24-1; size: once; J: TRBJ2-5; CDR3: CATSDAGAQYNEQYF; DNA: TGTGCCACCAGTGATGCGGGGGCGCAGTACAATGAGCAGTACTTC
D: NA; V: TRBV7-2; size: many; J: TRBJ2-5; CDR3: CASSLDRETQYF; DNA: TGTGCCAGCAGCTTAGACAGAGAGACCCAGTACTTC
D: NA; V: TRBV11-2; size: NA; J: TRBJ2-7; CDR3: CASSLQTGIYEQYF; DNA: TGTGCCAGCAGCTTACAAACAGGGATCTACGAGCAGTACTTC
D: NA; V: TRBV28; size: NA; J: TRBJ2-5; CDR3: CASSLVEGEQYF; DNA: TGTGCCAGCAGTTTAGTAGAGGGTGAGCAGTACTTC
D: NA; V: TRBV5-1; size: few; J: TRBJ2-3; CDR3: CASSLGLVGGTDTQYF; DNA: TGCGCCAGCAGCTTAGGGCTCGTGGGGGGCACAGATACGCAGTATTTT
D: NA; V: TRBV7-2; size: NA; J: TRBJ2-7; CDR3: CASSQDNGSYEQYF; DNA: TGTGCCAGCAGTCAAGATAACGGATCCTACGAGCAGTACTTC
D: NA; V: TRBV7-7; size: NA; J: TRBJ2-1; CDR3: CASSLAAGVQETQFF; DNA: TGTGCTAGCAGCTTAGCGGCTGGCGTACAAGAGACCCAGTTCTTC
D: NA; V: TRBV13; size: few; J: TRBJ2-5; CDR3: CASSLSRGGKETQYF; DNA: TGTGCCAGCAGCTTAAGCAGGGGGGGCAAAGAGACCCAGTACTTC
D: NA; V: TRBV6-2/TRBV6-3; size: few; J: TRBJ2-7; CDR3: CASSYDSFRVSYEQYF; DNA: TGTGCCAGCAGTTACGACTCCTTCAGGGTCTCCTACGAGCAGTACTTC
D: NA; V: TRBV5-5; size: NA; J: TRBJ1-2; CDR3: CASSLEGRGTNYGYTF; DNA: TGTGCCAGCAGCTTGGAGGGCAGGGGTACTAACTATGGCTACACCTTC
D: TRBD2; V: TRBV7-3; size: few; J: TRBJ2-3; CDR3: CASSLNSRRGADTQYF; DNA: TGTGCCAGCAGCTTAAACTCTAGGCGGGGGGCGGATACGCAGTATTTT
D: NA; V: TRBV28; size: NA; J: TRBJ2-3; CDR3: CASSPRLKFTDTQYF; DNA: TGTGCCAGCAGCCCGAGACTCAAGTTCACAGATACGCAGTATTTT
D: NA; V: TRBV6-2/TRBV6-3; size: few; J: TRBJ2-7; CDR3: CASSFARSSYEQYF; DNA: TGTGCCAGCAGTTTCGCGAGGAGCTCCTACGAGCAGTACTTC
D: NA; V: TRBV7-2; size: few; J: TRBJ1-4; CDR3: CASSRSGGSTQKLFF; DNA: TGTGCCAGCAGCCGGTCCGGGGGCAGTACCCAAAAACTGTTTTTT
D: TRBD2; V: TRBV7-9; size: NA; J: TRBJ2-3; CDR3: CASSVVAASGGAELDTQYF; DNA: TGTGCCAGCAGTGTAGTTGCCGCTAGCGGGGGGGCTGAGTTGGATACGCAGTATTTT
D: NA; V: TRBV4-3; size: NA; J: TRBJ2-7; CDR3: CASSDSRGQTYEQYF; DNA: TGCGCCAGCAGCGACTCGAGAGGACAGACCTACGAGCAGTACTTC
D: TRBD2; V: TRBV2; size: NA; J: TRBJ2-1; CDR3: CASSPTSGGAGGHEQFF; DNA: TGTGCCAGCAGTCCGACTAGCGGGGGCGCCGGGGGCCATGAGCAGTTCTTC
D: NA; V: TRBV15; size: NA; J: TRBJ2-3; CDR3: CATSEGGSTDTQYF; DNA: TGTGCCACCAGCGAGGGGGGTAGCACAGATACGCAGTATTTT